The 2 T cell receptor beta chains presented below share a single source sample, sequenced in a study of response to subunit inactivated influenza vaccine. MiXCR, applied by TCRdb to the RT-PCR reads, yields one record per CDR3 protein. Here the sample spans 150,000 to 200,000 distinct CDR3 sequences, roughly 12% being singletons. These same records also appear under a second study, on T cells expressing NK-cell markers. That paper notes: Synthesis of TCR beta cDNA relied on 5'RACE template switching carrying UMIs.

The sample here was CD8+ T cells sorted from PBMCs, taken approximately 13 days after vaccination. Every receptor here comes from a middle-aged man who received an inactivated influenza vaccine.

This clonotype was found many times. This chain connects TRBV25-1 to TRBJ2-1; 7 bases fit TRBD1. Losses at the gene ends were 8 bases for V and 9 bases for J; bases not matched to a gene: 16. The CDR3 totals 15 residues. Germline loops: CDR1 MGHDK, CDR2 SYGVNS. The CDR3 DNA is TGTGCCAGCTTCTTGCCCGAGACAGGGCTGCGTGAGCAGTTCTTC. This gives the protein CASFLPETGLREQFF.

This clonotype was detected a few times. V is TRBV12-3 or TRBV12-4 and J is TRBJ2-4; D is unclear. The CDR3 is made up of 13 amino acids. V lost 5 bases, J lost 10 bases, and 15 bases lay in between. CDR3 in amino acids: CASSPLSVGIQYF. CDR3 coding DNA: TGTGCCAGCAGTCCCCTGAGCGTAGGGATTCAGTACTTC.